Following are 8 T cell receptor beta chains from one sample sequenced in a study of CD8+ T cells in alopecia areata. Extraction and reverse transcription of RNA yielded cDNA as the sequencing template. Profiled with immunoSEQ multiplex PCR; TCRdb holds only in-frame clones, not every one. The sample yields around 12,000 clones, 55% to 80% seen once. As for treatment: oral pan-JAK inhibitor, 5-10 mg twice daily. Collection of lesional scalp punch biopsies and peripheral blood was performed in alopecia areata patients. The sample consisted of skin, taken at week 4, from a patient treated with tofacitinib. These receptors came from a human donor with alopecia areata.

The chain uses TRBV4-1 and TRBJ2-1; unclear D gene. CDR1 and CDR2 (germline): MGHRA, YSYEKL. The CDR3 consists of 16 residues. V gave up 1 base and J gave up 0 bases, with 10 bases separating them. This CDR3 reads CASSQVDLVSYNEQFF. The CDR3 nucleotides read TGCGCCAGCAGCCAAGTAGACCTAGTCTCCTACAATGAGCAGTTCTTC.

In this sample, this clone turned up a few times. The J gene is TRBJ2-2, the V gene TRBV6-1; D may be TRBD2 (5 bases). Germline CDR1 is MNHNS and CDR2 is SASEGT. This CDR3 has 13 amino acids. Trimming removed 6 bases from V and 4 bases from J, with 9 bases in between. The CDR3 loop reads CASSRTFTGELFF. The CDR3 DNA sequence: TGTGCCAGCAGCCGGACTTTCACCGGGGAGCTGTTTTTT.

The chain couples TRBV4-3 to TRBJ2-7; possibly TRBD1 for D (6 bases). The CDR3 loop spans 15 amino acids. The germline V gene has CDR1 LGHNA and CDR2 YSLEER. V lost 3 bases to trimming and J lost 4 bases, with 16 bases between them. The chain's CDR3 is CASSHTQGIRYEQYF. The CDR3 nucleotides read TGCGCCAGCAGCCACACCCAGGGGATTAGGTACGAGCAGTACTTC.

The V gene is TRBV2, the J gene TRBJ2-1; the D is unclear. Germline V gives CDR1 SNHLY, CDR2 FYNNEI. V dropped 6 bases and J dropped 3 bases, with 12 bases sitting between them. CDR3 length: 14 residues. CDR3 bases: TGTGCCAGCAGGATGCCGGGCTTCTACAATGAGCAGTTCTTC. It yields the protein CASRMPGFYNEQFF.

The rearrangement joins TRBV7-9 to TRBJ1-2, with unresolved D. The germline V and J ends were trimmed by 4 bases and 5 bases, with 11 bases remaining between them. This CDR3 has 13 amino acids. Germline CDR1 and CDR2: SEHNR and FQNEAQ (reference sequence). CDR3 sequence (DNA): TGTGCCAGCAGCTCCGCTACCGGGTATGGCTACACCTTC. It is translated as CASSSATGYGYTF.

The chain combines TRBV5-1 with TRBJ2-1, with a possible D match to TRBD2 (6 bases). The CDR3 extends over 15 amino acids. Germline CDR1 SGHRS, CDR2 YFSETQ. Trimming removed 0 bases at V and 2 bases at J, with 9 bases between. The CDR3 DNA is TGCGCCAGCAGCTTGGATGGGGGGACCTACAATGAGCAGTTCTTC. Translating it yields CASSLDGGTYNEQFF.

The chain has TRBV7-2 and TRBJ2-1, with TRBD1 matching over 8 bases. After removal of 5 bases from V and 14 bases from J, the junction contained 11 bases not matched to a gene. CDR1 and CDR2 from the germline V gene are SGHTA and FQGNSA. The length of the CDR3 is 13 residues. The CDR3 spells CASSLDPGGREFF. Here the CDR3 DNA reads TGTGCCAGCAGCCTCGACCCAGGGGGCAGGGAGTTCTTC.

By frequency in the sample, this clone is medium-sized (0.01 to 0.1%). The genes are TRBV5-1 and TRBJ2-3; tentatively, D is TRBD1 (6 bases). Trimming shortened V by 5 bases and J by 0 bases, and 10 bases separated the two germline ends. The length of the CDR3 is 14 residues. CDR1 and CDR2 (germline): SGHRS, YFSETQ. In DNA, the CDR3 is TGCGCCAGCAGACCAGGGGTTAGCACAGATACGCAGTATTTT. The encoded protein is CASRPGVSTDTQYF. Based on the CDR3 plus reference TRBV5-1 and TRBJ2-3, the full variable domain is KAGVTQTPRYLIKTRGQQVTLSCSPISGHRSVSWYQQTPGQGLQFLFEYFSETQRNKGNFPGRFSGRQFSNSRSEMNVSTLELGDSALYLCASRPGVSTDTQYFGPGTRLTVL.